This is a list of T cell receptor beta chains from one sample in a study of blood T cell repertoires in COVID-19. Sequencing used immunoSEQ multiplex PCR; TCRdb keeps in-frame clones, though not all of them. The sample has about 43,000 clones; around nine tenths are singletons. Sequencing was carried out using peripheral blood. The receptors derive from a human donor in a cohort sampled during active COVID-19. CDR3s include the opening cysteine and the closing phenylalanine or tryptophan. A D gene is named only where the DNA matches it firmly. The listing skips clone size in some rows; elsewhere it reads once, few, many or a size class.

>.|.|TRBV5-1|TRBJ1-1
TGCGCCAGCAGCTTGTCGGGGGGAACTGAAGCTTTCTTT
CASSLSGGTEAFF
>.|.|TRBV5-1|TRBJ2-5
TGCGCCAGCAGCTTGGGGGAGGTAATAGAGACCCAGTACTTC
CASSLGEVIETQYF
>.|.|TRBV27|TRBJ2-3
TGTGCCAGCACGTTCAACCGGGGTGATACGCAGTATTTT
CASTFNRGDTQYF
>.|.|TRBV29-1|TRBJ2-7
TGCAGCGTTGGACTAGTCCAGGGCTACGAGCAGTACTTC
CSVGLVQGYEQYF
>.|TRBD2|TRBV4-2|TRBJ2-1
TGTGCCAGCAGCCAAGATAGGACTAGCGGAGTTTACAATGAGCAGTTCTTC
CASSQDRTSGVYNEQFF
>.|TRBD2|TRBV2|TRBJ2-1
TGTGCCAGCAGTCCGAAGACTAGCGTCAGCTCCTACAATGAGCAGTTCTTC
CASSPKTSVSSYNEQFF
>.|.|TRBV28|TRBJ1-2
TGTGCCAGCAGCCCGGGGGGGATGGGCTATGGCTACACCTTC
CASSPGGMGYGYTF
>.|.|TRBV14|TRBJ1-1
TGTGCCAGCAGCCAAGGACAGGTCCTCACTGAAGCTTTCTTT
CASSQGQVLTEAFF
>.|TRBD2|TRBV6-2/TRBV6-3|TRBJ2-2
TGTGCCAGCAGTTACTCCCTAAGGGCGGGAGAAGACACCGGGGAGCTGTTTTTT
CASSYSLRAGEDTGELFF
>.|TRBD2|TRBV24-1|TRBJ2-1
TGTGCCACCAGTGAGACTAGCGGGAGTTACAATGAGCAGTTCTTC
CATSETSGSYNEQFF
>.|TRBD2|TRBV5-4|TRBJ2-1
TGTGCCAGCAGCCGAGGGGCTAGCGGTGACTACAATGAGCAGTTCTTC
CASSRGASGDYNEQFF
>.|TRBD1|TRBV2|TRBJ2-5
TGTGCCAGCACATGGGACAGGCTTGAGACCCAGTACTTC
CASTWDRLETQYF
>.|TRBD1|TRBV24-1|TRBJ2-1
TGTGCCACCAGTGACGCCAGGGGGCAGCGAGTCAATGAGCAGTTCTTC
CATSDARGQRVNEQFF
>.|TRBD1|TRBV10-3|TRBJ2-2
TGTGCCATCAGTCGGGACAGGGAGGTTGTATCCGGGGAGCTGTTTTTT
CAISRDREVVSGELFF
>.|TRBD1|TRBV30|TRBJ1-2
TGTGCCTGGAGTGGGACAGGAAACTATGGCTACACCTTC
CAWSGTGNYGYTF
>.|.|TRBV2|TRBJ2-7
TGTGCCAGCAGTGGCGGTGTAGACGGGGAGCAGTACTTC
CASSGGVDGEQYF
>.|.|TRBV2|TRBJ2-4
TGTGCCAGCATTCAAACAGGAATGTTTTCCAAAAACATTCAGTACTTC
CASIQTGMFSKNIQYF
>.|.|TRBV19|TRBJ1-6
TGTGCCAGTAGTGCAAACCCACAGAGCTCCTATAATTCACCCCTCCACTTT
CASSANPQSSYNSPLHF
>.|.|TRBV7-3|TRBJ2-2
TGTGCCAGCAGCTTATCTATCACCGGGGAGCTGTTTTTT
CASSLSITGELFF
>.|.|TRBV19|TRBJ1-3
TGTGCCAGTAGTGCAACCGGGATAACCTCTGGAAACACCATATATTTT
CASSATGITSGNTIYF
>.|TRBD1|TRBV5-5|TRBJ2-1
TGTGCCAGCAGCTTGGCCTGGGACAGATACAATGAGCAGTTCTTC
CASSLAWDRYNEQFF
>.|.|TRBV7-9|TRBJ1-5
TGTGCCAGCAGCCCAGCGTCGGGCAATCAGCCCCAGCATTTT
CASSPASGNQPQHF
>.|TRBD2|TRBV27|TRBJ2-5
TGTGCCAGCAGTTTAAAGCGGGAGGCAGAACAAGAGACCCAGTACTTC
CASSLKREAEQETQYF
>.|.|TRBV27|TRBJ2-7
TGTGCCAGCAGTTCGCAGGGGGGAGCCTACGAGCAGTACTTC
CASSSQGGAYEQYF
>.|TRBD1|TRBV11-3|TRBJ1-1
TGTGCCAGCAGCTTAGTATTTGGGGAGTTGGACAGGGTGAACACTGAAGCTTTCTTT
CASSLVFGELDRVNTEAFF
>.|.|TRBV3-1/TRBV3-2|TRBJ2-7
TGTGCCAGCAGCCTAAACACGGAGCAGTACTTC
CASSLNTEQYF
>.|TRBD1|TRBV6-5|TRBJ1-2
TGTGCCGCACAACAGGGGGGATCCTATGGCTACACCTTC
CAAQQGGSYGYTF
>.|TRBD2|TRBV27|TRBJ2-2
TGTGCCAGCAATAACGCTGGGGCGGGAGGACCGAACACCGGGGAGCTGTTTTTT
CASNNAGAGGPNTGELFF
>.|TRBD2|TRBV7-2|TRBJ2-1
TGTGCCAGCAGCTTAGCGGCGGGAGCCCCCAGCAATGAGCAGTTCTTC
CASSLAAGAPSNEQFF
>.|.|TRBV27|TRBJ1-2
TGTGCCAGCAGTCACGCCGCGGGGGGCTTCTATGGCTACACCTTC
CASSHAAGGFYGYTF
>once|TRBD2|TRBV2|TRBJ2-3
TGTGCCAGCAGTTATACAAGACTAGCGGACACAGATACGCAGTATTTT
CASSYTRLADTDTQYF
>.|.|TRBV9|TRBJ1-2
TGTGCCAGCAGCGTAGTTCCGGGATCAATTGGCTACACCTTC
CASSVVPGSIGYTF
>.|TRBD1|TRBV4-1|TRBJ1-5
TGCGCCAGCAGCCAAGGGACAGGGGGCGGGCAGCCCCAGCATTTT
CASSQGTGGGQPQHF
>.|.|TRBV2|TRBJ2-5
TGTGCCAGCAGTGAACAGAACCAAGAGACCCAGTACTTC
CASSEQNQETQYF
>.|.|TRBV7-5|TRBJ1-2
TGTGCCAGAAGCTTGAAAGGGGTCGGCTACACCTTC
CARSLKGVGYTF
>.|TRBD2|TRBV19|TRBJ2-1
TGTGCCAGTAAAGAGCGGGAGTCCTACAATGAGCAGTTCTTC
CASKERESYNEQFF
>.|TRBD2|TRBV7-9|TRBJ2-3
TGTGCCAGCAGCTTAGGACTAGCGGGAGGGCATTTCACAGATACGCAGTATTTT
CASSLGLAGGHFTDTQYF
>.|.|TRBV24-1|TRBJ2-3
TGTGCCACCAGTGAGCCAGTCGCTAGCACAGATACGCAGTATTTT
CATSEPVASTDTQYF
>.|.|TRBV28|TRBJ1-2
TGTGCCAGCAGCGACCCGGGGGGGGCTGGCTACACCTTC
CASSDPGGAGYTF
>.|.|TRBV28|TRBJ2-1
TGTGCCAGCAGTTTAAGTGGGTTAATGAGGCTCAATGAGCAGTTCTTC
CASSLSGLMRLNEQFF
>.|TRBD1|TRBV10-2|TRBJ1-1
TGCGCCAGCAGTGGGCGACAGGGGAACACTGAAGCTTTCTTT
CASSGRQGNTEAFF
>.|.|TRBV3-1/TRBV3-2|TRBJ1-6
TGTGCCAGCAGCCAAGGAGGGCTCGGGGGGGAGTCACCCCTCCACTTT
CASSQGGLGGESPLHF
>.|.|TRBV19|TRBJ1-6
TGTGCCAGTAGTATCGGTTCGGGATCACCCCTCCACTTT
CASSIGSGSPLHF
>.|TRBD1|TRBV3-1/TRBV3-2|TRBJ1-4
TGTGCCAGCAGTCCTACAGGGGGCGCCGGGGAAAAACTGTTTTTT
CASSPTGGAGEKLFF
>.|TRBD1|TRBV3-1/TRBV3-2|TRBJ1-2
TGTGCCAGCAGCCAATACAGGGGAAGCGGCTACACCTTC
CASSQYRGSGYTF
>.|TRBD2|TRBV3-1/TRBV3-2|TRBJ2-7
TGTGCCAGCAGCCAAGATCGTCTAGCGGGGGTTCAGGAGCAGTACTTC
CASSQDRLAGVQEQYF
>once|TRBD1|TRBV7-9|TRBJ2-7
TGTGCCAGCAGACCAGGACAGGGGTCCTACGAGCAGTACTTC
CASRPGQGSYEQYF
>.|TRBD1|TRBV15|TRBJ1-6
TGTGCCACCAGCAGGGACAGGGGGCTTAATTCACCCCTCCACTTT
CATSRDRGLNSPLHF
>.|.|TRBV30|TRBJ2-5
TGTGCCTGGGGGTATCTCGGGGAGACCCAGTACTTC
CAWGYLGETQYF
>.|.|TRBV28|TRBJ2-1
TGTGCCAGCTCGCTAAGGGGGGAGCAGTTCTTC
CASSLRGEQFF
>.|.|TRBV27|TRBJ2-3
TGTGCCAGCAGTCATCCGAGGGGCGGGATCACAGATACGCAGTATTTT
CASSHPRGGITDTQYF
>.|.|TRBV9|TRBJ1-1
TGTGCCAGCAGCGTAGGGAGGGGCGCGGGAGGCGCTGAAGCTTTCTTT
CASSVGRGAGGAEAFF
>.|TRBD1|TRBV5-1|TRBJ1-3
TGCGCCAGCAGCTTGGAATGGACAGGGTCAGGAAACACCATATATTTT
CASSLEWTGSGNTIYF